Below, 14 T cell receptor beta chains from the same sample are listed, as sequenced in a study of cytomegalovirus exposure and HLA in healthy donors. The PCR was carried out with 60 Vbeta primers and 13 Jbeta primers. Measured with immunoSEQ multiplex PCR; TCRdb has only the in-frame clones, and not every one. The repertoire includes some 120,000 clones, 74% of them detected once, and 2% to 2.5% sits in the top ten. Material for sequencing was PBMCs. These receptors were taken from a human donor in good health.

The V call is TRBV28, the J call TRBJ1-2; D gene ambiguous. This CDR3 is built from 16 residues. The germline gives CDR1 MDHEN, CDR2 SYDVKM. V dropped 2 bases and J dropped 4 bases, with 17 bases sitting between them. The CDR3 nucleotides are TGTGCCAGCAGTTTACTGCGGCAGTTTGTAGGCTATGGCTACACCTTC. It is translated as CASSLLRQFVGYGYTF.

This clone appeared a few times. The CDR3 spells CASSRQLTTSGRIYEQYF. In DNA, the CDR3 is TGCGCCAGCAGCCGACAACTTACTACTAGCGGGAGAATCTACGAGCAGTACTTC. The rearrangement uses TRBV4-1 and TRBJ2-7; TRBD2 agrees at 11 bases. Germline V lookup: CDR1 MGHRA, CDR2 YSYEKL. The CDR3 contains 18 residues. Trimming took 4 bases from V and 3 from J; bases not matched to a gene: 14.

J is TRBJ2-5 and V is TRBV4-2; 11 bases fit TRBD2. CDR3 length: 16 residues. Trimming at V came to 4 bases and at J to 2 bases, leaving 6 bases not matched to a gene. Per the germline V gene, CDR1 is LGHNA and CDR2 is YNFKEQ. In DNA, the CDR3 is TGTGCCAGCAGCCTGACTAGCGGGAACTCGCAAGAGACCCAGTACTTC. As protein: CASSLTSGNSQETQYF.

The rearrangement joins TRBV28 to TRBJ1-5; 9 positions agree with TRBD1. Trimming at V came to 7 bases and at J to 6 bases, leaving 10 bases not matched to a gene. The CDR3 has 15 residues. CDR1 is MDHEN and CDR2 is SYDVKM in the germline V gene. CDR3 nucleotides: TGTGCCAGCAAACGCACAGGGGGCTTGGGTCAGCCCCAGCATTTT. This codes for CASKRTGGLGQPQHF.

This chain uses TRBV28 with TRBJ1-2; D perhaps matches TRBD1 (6 bases). V was pared by 5 bases and J by 12 bases, with 25 bases between. The CDR3 totals 15 residues. CDR1 MDHEN and CDR2 SYDVKM come from the germline V gene. The CDR3 region has the DNA TGTGCCAGCAGTCCCCCAGACCCACGACAGGTCTCGAACACCTTC. This encodes CASSPPDPRQVSNTF.

The chain couples TRBV10-3 to TRBJ2-2, with 14 positions matching TRBD2. This CDR3 has 16 residues. V was pared by 8 bases and J by 4 bases, with 6 bases of the junction left unmatched. Germline CDR1 is ENHRY and CDR2 is SYGVKD. This CDR3 reads CAIAGLAGVGTGELFF. CDR3 sequence (DNA): TGTGCCATCGCGGGACTAGCGGGAGTGGGCACCGGGGAGCTGTTTTTT.

The chain couples TRBV4-3 to TRBJ2-5; 7 bases agree with TRBD2. J was trimmed by 1 base and V by 2 bases; bases with no gene match: 7. This CDR3 region has 16 residues. Germline-derived CDR1 and CDR2 are LGHNA and YSLEER. In DNA form, the CDR3 reads TGCGCCAGCAGCCAATCTAGACTAGCCCCCCAAGAGACCCAGTACTTC. Amino acids: CASSQSRLAPQETQYF.

V is TRBV27 and J is TRBJ1-1; D remains ambiguous. The V gene's germline CDR1 is MNHEY and CDR2 SMNVEV (reference sequence). V was pared by 5 bases and J by 4 bases, with 14 bases between. This CDR3 contains 14 residues. For the CDR3, the DNA is TGTGCCAGCAGTCCCCGGGTTAGAGGCACTGAAGCTTTCTTT. Translated: CASSPRVRGTEAFF.

V usage is TRBV7-2 and J usage is TRBJ1-2; 8 bases align to TRBD1. Germline V gene lookup returns CDR1 SGHTA and CDR2 FQGNSA. Trimming at V came to 2 bases and at J to 3 bases, leaving 11 bases not matched to a gene. The CDR3 is 17 residues long. The CDR3 nucleotides read TGTGCCAGCAGCTTAAGGGACAGGCAACGCGATTACTATGGCTACACCTTC. This gives the protein CASSLRDRQRDYYGYTF. Based on the CDR3 plus reference TRBV7-2 and TRBJ1-2, the full variable domain is GAGVSQSPSNKVTEKGKDVELRCDPISGHTALYWYRQSLGQGLEFLIYFQGNSAPDKSGLPSDRFSAERTGGSVSTLTIQRTQQEDSAVYLCASSLRDRQRDYYGYTFGSGTRLTVV.

CDR3 protein: CASSPPGLAGEDEQYF. The DNA for the CDR3 is TGTGCCAGCTCACCGCCGGGACTAGCGGGAGAGGACGAGCAGTACTTC. The chain has TRBV18 and TRBJ2-7; 14 nucleotides match TRBD2. Germline V gene sequence: CDR1 KGHSH, CDR2 LQKENI. This CDR3 contains 16 residues. V was clipped by 3 bases and J by 5 bases; unmatched bases: 6.

The gene calls are TRBV6-1 and TRBJ2-4; D not certain. The germline V gene encodes CDR1 MNHNS and CDR2 SASEGT. Trimming removed 6 bases at V and 1 base at J, with 10 bases between. This CDR3 has 14 residues. The CDR3 is CASRSTFAKNIQYF. DNA for the CDR3: TGTGCCAGCAGGTCGACATTCGCCAAAAACATTCAGTACTTC.

V is TRBV19 and J is TRBJ2-7, with 9 bases matching TRBD2. The V and J ends lost 4 bases and 4 bases, in that order; junction bases with no gene match: 8. The V gene's germline CDR1 is LNHDA and CDR2 SQIVND (reference sequence). The CDR3 runs 15 residues. The CDR3 reads CASSNLVAGDYEQYF. The CDR3 DNA reads as TGTGCCAGTAGTAATTTAGTAGCGGGAGATTACGAGCAGTACTTC.

CDR3 sequence (DNA): TGTGCCAGCAGGGGGGACAGGCATAGCAATCAGCCCCAGCATTTT. Amino acid sequence: CASRGDRHSNQPQHF. The chain links TRBV2 to TRBJ1-5, with TRBD1 matching 8 bases. Germline V gene sequence: CDR1 SNHLY, CDR2 FYNNEI. The CDR3 sequence is 15 residues long. V trimming: 6 bases; J trimming: 0 bases; junction bases outside the gene matches: 4.

The chain employs TRBV5-4 and TRBJ2-7; TRBD2 matches 7 bases. Trimming removed 1 base from V and 2 bases from J; junction bases left unmatched: 6. The CDR3 covers 15 residues. Germline V lookup: CDR1 SGHNT, CDR2 YYREEE (reference sequence). CDR3 coding DNA: TGTGCCAGCAGCTTGTCGAGCGGGGTTCCCTACGAGCAGTACTTC. This translates into CASSLSSGVPYEQYF.